This T cell receptor (beta chain) was captured by sequencing in a study of early T cells in non-severe SARS-CoV-2 infection. Study in general: Sequenced bulk RNA came from whole blood that was unsorted, and chains were unpaired. Whole-study results and caveats: In VDJdb matching, anti-spike CD8 responses were favored while private and CD4 specificities went missing.

The CDR3 covers 13 residues. V gave up 4 bases and J gave up 6 bases, with 12 bases separating them. Germline values: CDR1 SGHDN, CDR2 FVKESK. A few counts support this clonotype. Antigen specificity is unknown. Tagging with unique molecular identifiers was applied to individual cDNA molecules. TCRdb analysed the 5' RACE reads with MiXCR anew, one entry per CDR3 protein. The data contain just under 45,000 distinct CDR3 sequences, about 11% of them seen just once; the ten biggest clones take up about 9.9%. The clonotype comes from an adult who was a healthcare worker with PCR-confirmed SARS-CoV-2 infection or an uninfected control (not recorded which). The sample comprised whole blood. The chain couples TRBV14 to TRBJ1-2, with no clear D. In DNA form, the CDR3 reads TGTGCCAGCAGCCCCTACCCTTCCCATGGCTACACCTTC. It encodes CASSPYPSHGYTF.